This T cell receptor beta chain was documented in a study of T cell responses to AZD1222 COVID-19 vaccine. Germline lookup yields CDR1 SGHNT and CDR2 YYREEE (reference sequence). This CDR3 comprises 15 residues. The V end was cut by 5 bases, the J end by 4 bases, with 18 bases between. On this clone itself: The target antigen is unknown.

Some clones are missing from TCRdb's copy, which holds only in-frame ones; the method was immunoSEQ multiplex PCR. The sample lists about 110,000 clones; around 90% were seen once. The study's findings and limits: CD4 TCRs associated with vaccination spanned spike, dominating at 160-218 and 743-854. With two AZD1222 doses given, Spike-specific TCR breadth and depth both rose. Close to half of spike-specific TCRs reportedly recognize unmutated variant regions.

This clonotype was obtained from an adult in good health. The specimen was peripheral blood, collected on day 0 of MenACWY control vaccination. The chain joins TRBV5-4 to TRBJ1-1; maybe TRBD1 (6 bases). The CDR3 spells CASSSGQTWGTEAFF. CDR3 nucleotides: TGTGCCAGCAGTTCAGGACAGACCTGGGGCACTGAAGCTTTCTTT. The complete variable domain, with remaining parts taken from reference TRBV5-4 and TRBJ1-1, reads ETGVTQSPTHLIKTRGQQVTLRCSSQSGHNTVSWYQQALGQGPQFIFQYYREEENGRGNFPPRFSGLQFPNYSSELNVNALELDDSALYLCASSSGQTWGTEAFFGQGTRLTVV.